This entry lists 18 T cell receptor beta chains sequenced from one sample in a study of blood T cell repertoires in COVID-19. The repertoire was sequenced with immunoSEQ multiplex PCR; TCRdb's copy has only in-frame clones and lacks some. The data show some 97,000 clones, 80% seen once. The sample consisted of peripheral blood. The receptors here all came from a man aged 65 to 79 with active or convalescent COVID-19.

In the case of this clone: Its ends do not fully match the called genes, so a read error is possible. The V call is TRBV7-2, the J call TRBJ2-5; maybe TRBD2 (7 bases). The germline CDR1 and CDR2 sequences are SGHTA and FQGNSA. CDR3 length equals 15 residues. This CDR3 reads CASCFLGGPQETQYF. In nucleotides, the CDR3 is TGTGCCAGCTGCTTTCTCGGGGGGCCCCAAGAGACCCAGTACTTC.

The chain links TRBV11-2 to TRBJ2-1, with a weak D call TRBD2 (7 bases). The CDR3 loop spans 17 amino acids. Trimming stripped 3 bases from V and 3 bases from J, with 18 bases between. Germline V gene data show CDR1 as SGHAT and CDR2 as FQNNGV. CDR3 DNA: TGTGCCAGCAGCTTGAGGGGGGCGGGAGAGGTCTACAATGAGCAGTTCTTC. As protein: CASSLRGAGEVYNEQFF. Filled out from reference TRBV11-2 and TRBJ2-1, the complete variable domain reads EAGVAQSPRYKIIEKRQSVAFWCNPISGHATLYWYQQILGQGPKLLIQFQNNGVVDDSQLPKDRFSAERLKGVDSTLKIQPAKLEDSAVYLCASSLRGAGEVYNEQFFGPGTRLTVL.

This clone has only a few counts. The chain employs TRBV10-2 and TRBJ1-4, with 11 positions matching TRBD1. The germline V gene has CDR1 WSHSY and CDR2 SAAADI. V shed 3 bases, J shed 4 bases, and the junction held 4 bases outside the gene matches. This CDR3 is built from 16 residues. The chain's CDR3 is CASSEGTGGFNEKLFF. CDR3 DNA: TGCGCCAGCAGTGAAGGGACAGGGGGATTTAATGAAAAACTGTTTTTT.

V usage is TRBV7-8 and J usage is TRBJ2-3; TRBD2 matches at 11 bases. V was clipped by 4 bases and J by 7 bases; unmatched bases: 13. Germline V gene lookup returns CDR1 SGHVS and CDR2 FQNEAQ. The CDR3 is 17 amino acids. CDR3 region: CASSSPGLAALPHTQYF. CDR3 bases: TGTGCCAGCAGCTCGCCGGGACTAGCGGCCCTACCCCATACGCAGTATTTT.

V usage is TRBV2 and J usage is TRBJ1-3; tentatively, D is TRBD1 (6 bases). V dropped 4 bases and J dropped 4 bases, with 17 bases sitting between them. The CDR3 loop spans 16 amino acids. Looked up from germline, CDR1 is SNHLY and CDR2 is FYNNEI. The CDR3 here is CASSGRGTLTGNTIYF. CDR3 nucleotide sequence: TGTGCCAGCAGTGGGCGTGGGACATTAACGGGAAACACCATATATTTT.

As DNA, the CDR3 is TGTGCCAGCAGTCCTCTCGGACAGGGGTACGAGAAGCCCCAGCATTTT. Protein product: CASSPLGQGYEKPQHF. The chain joins TRBV27 to TRBJ1-5; 9 bases agree with TRBD1. The CDR3 length is 16 residues. Germline CDR1 and CDR2: MNHEY and SMNVEV (reference sequence). Trimming at V came to 5 bases and at J to 8 bases, leaving 13 bases not matched to a gene.

The CDR3 nucleotides read TGCAGCGTTGAAGAAAGACAGGGGAGGCGAACTGAAGCTTTCTTT. It specifies CSVEERQGRRTEAFF. V usage is TRBV29-1 and J usage is TRBJ1-1; TRBD1 aligns across 8 bases. The V and J ends lost 0 bases and 5 bases, in that order; junction bases with no gene match: 8. Germline CDR1 is SQVTM and CDR2 is ANQGSEA. The CDR3 is 15 residues long.

In DNA, the CDR3 is TGTGCCAGCAGTTTTTTAGAGGGACAGGGGGCTGAGCAGTACTTC. Translating gives CASSFLEGQGAEQYF. The chain uses TRBV27 and TRBJ2-7; 12 bases agree with TRBD1. J gave up 7 bases and V 3 bases, and 7 bases lay outside the gene matches. The germline V gene encodes CDR1 MNHEY and CDR2 SMNVEV (reference sequence). The CDR3 loop spans 15 amino acids.

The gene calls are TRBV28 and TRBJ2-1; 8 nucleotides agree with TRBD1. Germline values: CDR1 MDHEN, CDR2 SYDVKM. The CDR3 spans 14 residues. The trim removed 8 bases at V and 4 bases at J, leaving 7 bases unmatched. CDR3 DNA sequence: TGTGCCAGCGGGCAGGGGGCGTCATACAATGAGCAGTTCTTC. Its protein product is CASGQGASYNEQFF.

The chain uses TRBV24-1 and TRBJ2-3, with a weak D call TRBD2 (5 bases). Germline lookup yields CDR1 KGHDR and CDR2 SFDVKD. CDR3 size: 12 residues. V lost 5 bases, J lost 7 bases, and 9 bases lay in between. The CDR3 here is CATSVEGYTQYF. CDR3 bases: TGTGCCACCAGTGTTGAGGGTTATACGCAGTATTTT.

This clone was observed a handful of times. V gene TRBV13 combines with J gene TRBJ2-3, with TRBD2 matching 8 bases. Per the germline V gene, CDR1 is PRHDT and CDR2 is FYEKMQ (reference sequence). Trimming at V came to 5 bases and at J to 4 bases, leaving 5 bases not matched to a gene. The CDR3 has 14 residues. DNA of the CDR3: TGTGCCAGCAGCACACGGGGGGGCCCAGATACGCAGTATTTT. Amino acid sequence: CASSTRGGPDTQYF.

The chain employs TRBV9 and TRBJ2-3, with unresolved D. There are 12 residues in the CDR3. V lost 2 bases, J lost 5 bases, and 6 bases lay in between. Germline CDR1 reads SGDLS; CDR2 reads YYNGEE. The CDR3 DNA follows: TGTGCCAGCAGCGTGGGCGTAGATACGCAGTATTTT. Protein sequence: CASSVGVDTQYF.

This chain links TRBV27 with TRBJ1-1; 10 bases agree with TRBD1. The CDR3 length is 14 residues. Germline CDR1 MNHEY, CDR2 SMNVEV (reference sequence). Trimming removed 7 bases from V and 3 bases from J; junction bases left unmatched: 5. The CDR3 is CASTKDRGDTEAFF. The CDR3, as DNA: TGTGCCAGCACAAAGGACAGGGGGGACACTGAAGCTTTCTTT.

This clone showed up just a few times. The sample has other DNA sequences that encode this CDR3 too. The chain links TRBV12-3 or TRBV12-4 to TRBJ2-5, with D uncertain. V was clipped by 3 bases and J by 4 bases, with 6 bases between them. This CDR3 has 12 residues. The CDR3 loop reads CASSFFGETQYF. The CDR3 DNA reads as TGTGCCAGCAGTTTTTTCGGAGAGACCCAGTACTTC.

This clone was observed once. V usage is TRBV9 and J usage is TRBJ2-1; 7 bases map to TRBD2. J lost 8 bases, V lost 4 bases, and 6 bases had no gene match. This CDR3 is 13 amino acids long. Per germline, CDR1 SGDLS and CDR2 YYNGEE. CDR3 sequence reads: CASSPGGTDEQFF. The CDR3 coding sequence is TGTGCCAGCAGCCCGGGGGGAACGGATGAGCAGTTCTTC.

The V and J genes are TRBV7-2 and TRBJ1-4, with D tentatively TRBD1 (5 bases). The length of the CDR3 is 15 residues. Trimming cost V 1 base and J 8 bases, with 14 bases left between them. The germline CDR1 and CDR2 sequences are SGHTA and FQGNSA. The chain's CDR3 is CASSLVGREEEKLFF. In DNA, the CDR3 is TGTGCCAGCAGCTTAGTAGGCAGGGAGGAGGAAAAACTGTTTTTT.

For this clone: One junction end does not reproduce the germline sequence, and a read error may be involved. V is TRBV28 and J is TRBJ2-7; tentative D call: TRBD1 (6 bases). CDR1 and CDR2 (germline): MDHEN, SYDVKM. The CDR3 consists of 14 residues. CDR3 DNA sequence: TGTGCTAGCAGTTTAAGGACAGTTAACTACGAGCAGTACTTC. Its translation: CASSLRTVNYEQYF.

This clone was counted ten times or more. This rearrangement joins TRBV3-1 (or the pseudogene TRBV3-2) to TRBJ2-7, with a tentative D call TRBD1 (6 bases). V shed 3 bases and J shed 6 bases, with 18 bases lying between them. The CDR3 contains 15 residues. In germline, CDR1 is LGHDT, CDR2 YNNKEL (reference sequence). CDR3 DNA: TGTGCCAGCAGCCAGTCCAAAGGCCGGGACACCGAGCAGTACTTC. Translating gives CASSQSKGRDTEQYF.